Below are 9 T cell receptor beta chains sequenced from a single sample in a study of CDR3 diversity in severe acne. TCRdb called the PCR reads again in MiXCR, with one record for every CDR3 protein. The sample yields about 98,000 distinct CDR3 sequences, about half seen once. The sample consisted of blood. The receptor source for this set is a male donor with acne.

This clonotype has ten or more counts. The CDR3 protein is CASSIDRTPSSYEQYF. The CDR3 coding sequence is TGTGCCAGTAGTATAGATCGGACACCAAGCTCCTACGAGCAGTACTTC. This chain joins TRBV19 and TRBJ2-7; perhaps TRBD1 as D (5 bases). From germline, CDR1 is LNHDA and CDR2 SQIVND (reference sequence). V lost 0 bases and J lost 0, with 12 bases in between. The CDR3 sequence is 16 residues long.

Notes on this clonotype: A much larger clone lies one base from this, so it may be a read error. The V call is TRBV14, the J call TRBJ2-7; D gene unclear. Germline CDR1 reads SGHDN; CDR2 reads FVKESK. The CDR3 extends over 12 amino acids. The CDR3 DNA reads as TGTGCCAGCAGCCAAGATCCATTCGAGCCGTACTTC. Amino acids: CASSQDPFEPYF.

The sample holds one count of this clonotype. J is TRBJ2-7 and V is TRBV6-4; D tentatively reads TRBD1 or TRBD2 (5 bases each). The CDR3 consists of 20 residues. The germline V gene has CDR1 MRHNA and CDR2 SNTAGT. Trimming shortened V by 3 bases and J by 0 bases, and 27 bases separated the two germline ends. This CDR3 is CASSEGPIRGAPPCSYEQYF. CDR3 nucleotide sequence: TGTGCCAGCAGTGAGGGACCGATTCGGGGTGCACCTCCGTGCTCCTACGAGCAGTACTTC.

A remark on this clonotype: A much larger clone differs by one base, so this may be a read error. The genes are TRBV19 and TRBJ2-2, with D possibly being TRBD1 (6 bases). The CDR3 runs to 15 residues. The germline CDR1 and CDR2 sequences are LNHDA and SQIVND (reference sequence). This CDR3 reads CASSRQASSAGELVF. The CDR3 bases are TGTGCCAGTAGCCGACAGGCTTCATCCGCCGGGGAGCTGGTTTTT.

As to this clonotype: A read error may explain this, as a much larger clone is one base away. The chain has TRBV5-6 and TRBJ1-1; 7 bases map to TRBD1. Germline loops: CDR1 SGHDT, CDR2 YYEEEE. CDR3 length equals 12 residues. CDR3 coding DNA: TGTGCCAGCGGCTTGAACAGGGGCGAAGCTTTCTTT. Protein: CASGLNRGEAFF.

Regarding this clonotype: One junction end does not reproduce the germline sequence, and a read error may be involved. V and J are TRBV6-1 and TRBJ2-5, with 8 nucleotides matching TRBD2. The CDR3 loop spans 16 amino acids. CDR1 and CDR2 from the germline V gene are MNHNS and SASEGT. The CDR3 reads CASSEGGAGGGETQCF. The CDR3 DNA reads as TGTGCCAGCAGTGAAGGGGGGGCGGGAGGTGGAGAGACCCAGTGCTTC.

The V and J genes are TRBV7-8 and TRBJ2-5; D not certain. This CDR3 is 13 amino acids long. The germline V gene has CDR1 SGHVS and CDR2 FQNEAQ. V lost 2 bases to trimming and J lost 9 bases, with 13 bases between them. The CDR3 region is CASSLFEDQPQYF. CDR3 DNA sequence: TGTGCCAGCAGCTTATTTGAGGATCAGCCCCAGTACTTC.

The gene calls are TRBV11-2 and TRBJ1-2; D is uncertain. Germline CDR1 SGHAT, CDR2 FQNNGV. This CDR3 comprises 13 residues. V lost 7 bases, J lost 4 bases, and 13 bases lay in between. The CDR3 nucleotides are TGTGCCAGCACTCAAGGAGAGATCTATGGCTACACCTTC. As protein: CASTQGEIYGYTF.

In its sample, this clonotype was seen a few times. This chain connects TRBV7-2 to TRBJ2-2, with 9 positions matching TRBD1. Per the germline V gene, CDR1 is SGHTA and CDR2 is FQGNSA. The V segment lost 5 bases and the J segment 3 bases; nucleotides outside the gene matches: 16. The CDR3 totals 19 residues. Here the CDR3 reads CASSLRDREWDIDTGELFF. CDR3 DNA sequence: TGTGCCAGCAGCCTCCGGGACAGGGAGTGGGACATCGACACCGGGGAGCTGTTTTTT.